This TCR beta chain came from a study of blood T cells in healthy people across ages. This clonotype has a count of ten or more. The authors ran a second PCR of about 7 to 12 cycles using a sample-barcoded 5' primer and a J-beta primer mix. CDR3-containing paired-end reads numbered at least 2.5 million in each sample. One entry per CDR3 protein, called by TCRdb with MiXCR from the 5' RACE reads. This table has about 970,000 distinct CDR3 sequences, roughly 51% appearing once. Trimming left V 3 bases short and J 0 bases short, with 9 bases between. Germline V gives CDR1 MDHEN, CDR2 SYDVKM. CDR3 length equals 14 residues.

The sample comprised blood. The sequence was collected from a woman aged 55-70 years in good health. The rearrangement links TRBV28 to TRBJ2-7, with D perhaps TRBD1 (6 bases). CDR3 nucleotides: TGTGCCAGCAGTTTCGGGACAAACTCCTACGAGCAGTACTTC. This gives the protein CASSFGTNSYEQYF.